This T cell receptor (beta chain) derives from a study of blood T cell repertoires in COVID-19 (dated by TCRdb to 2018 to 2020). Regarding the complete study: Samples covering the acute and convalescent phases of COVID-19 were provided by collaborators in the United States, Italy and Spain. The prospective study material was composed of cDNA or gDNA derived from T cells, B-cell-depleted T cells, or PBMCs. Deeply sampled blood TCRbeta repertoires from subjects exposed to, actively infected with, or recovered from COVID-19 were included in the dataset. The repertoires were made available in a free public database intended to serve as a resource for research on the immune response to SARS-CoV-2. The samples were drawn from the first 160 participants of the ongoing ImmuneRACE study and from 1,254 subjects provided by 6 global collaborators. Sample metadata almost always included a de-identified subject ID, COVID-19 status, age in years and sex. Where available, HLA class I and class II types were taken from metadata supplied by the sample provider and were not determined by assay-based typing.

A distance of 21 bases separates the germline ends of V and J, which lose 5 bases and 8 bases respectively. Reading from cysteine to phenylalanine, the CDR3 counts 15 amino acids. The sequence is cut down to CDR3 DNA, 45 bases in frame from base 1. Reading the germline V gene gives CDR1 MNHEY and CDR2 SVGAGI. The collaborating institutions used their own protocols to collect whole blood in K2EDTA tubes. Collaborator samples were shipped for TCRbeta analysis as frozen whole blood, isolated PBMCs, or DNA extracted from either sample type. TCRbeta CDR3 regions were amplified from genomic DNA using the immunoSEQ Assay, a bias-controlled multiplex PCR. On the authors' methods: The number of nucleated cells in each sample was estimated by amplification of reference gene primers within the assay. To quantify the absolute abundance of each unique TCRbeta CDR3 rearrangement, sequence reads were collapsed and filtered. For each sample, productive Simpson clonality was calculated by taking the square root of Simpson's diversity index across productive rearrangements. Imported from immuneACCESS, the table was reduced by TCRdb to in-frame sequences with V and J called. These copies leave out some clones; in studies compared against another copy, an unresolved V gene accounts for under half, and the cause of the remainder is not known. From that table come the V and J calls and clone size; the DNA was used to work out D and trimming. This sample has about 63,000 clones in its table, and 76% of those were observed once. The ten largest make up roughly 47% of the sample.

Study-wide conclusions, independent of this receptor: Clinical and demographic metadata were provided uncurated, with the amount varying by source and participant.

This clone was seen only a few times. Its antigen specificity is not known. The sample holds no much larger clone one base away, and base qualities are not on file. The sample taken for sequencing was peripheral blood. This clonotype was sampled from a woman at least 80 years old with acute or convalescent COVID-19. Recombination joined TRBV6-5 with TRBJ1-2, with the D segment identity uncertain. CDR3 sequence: CASSLWSGERSGYTF. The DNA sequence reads TGTGCCAGCAGTCTATGGAGCGGCGAGAGAAGCGGCTACACCTTC.